The rows below give T cell receptor beta chains drawn from one sample of a study of T-cell memory formation after mild COVID-19. TCRdb processed the 5' RACE reads anew with MiXCR; each CDR3 protein has one entry. The data show 550,000 to 600,000 distinct CDR3 sequences, roughly 17% seen once. The sample taken for sequencing was PBMCs or a T cell subset sorted from them (not recorded which). These receptors were taken from an adult woman who had mild COVID-19 (a few samples of this study predate the infection). Cell type and time point are not known. The conserved cysteine and the conserved F or W are not part of the CDR3 here. D genes are given only for firm matches.

d_gene: NA
v_gene: TRBV12-3/TRBV12-4
CDR3aa: ASTPGVGSADTQY

d_gene: NA
v_gene: TRBV5-4
CDR3aa: ASSFRAAGSEAF

d_gene: NA
v_gene: TRBV12-3/TRBV12-4
CDR3aa: ASSDIPAGSYNEQF

d_gene: NA
v_gene: TRBV15
CDR3aa: ATSRSVNEQF

d_gene: NA
v_gene: TRBV24-1
CDR3aa: ATSDPGTPGTGELF

d_gene: TRBD1
v_gene: TRBV7-9
CDR3aa: ASSPRQGYSKNIQY

d_gene: NA
v_gene: TRBV30
CDR3aa: AWSVRQTTDTQY

d_gene: TRBD1
v_gene: TRBV27
CDR3aa: ASRPPDRGLTDTQY

d_gene: NA
v_gene: TRBV25-1
CDR3aa: ASSTSRGLSYEQY

d_gene: NA
v_gene: TRBV11-2
CDR3aa: ASSRSRETQY

d_gene: NA
v_gene: TRBV12-3/TRBV12-4
CDR3aa: ASSPAGSNTGELF

d_gene: TRBD2
v_gene: TRBV7-9
CDR3aa: ASSLAGLAGGPRQF

d_gene: NA
v_gene: TRBV24-1
CDR3aa: ATSDSLGTYGYT

d_gene: NA
v_gene: TRBV4-3
CDR3aa: ASRNKQNTGELF

d_gene: NA
v_gene: TRBV5-8
CDR3aa: ASSLSMGMNTEAF

d_gene: NA
v_gene: TRBV7-8
CDR3aa: ASSLTVGSSYNEQF

d_gene: TRBD1
v_gene: TRBV12-3/TRBV12-4
CDR3aa: ASSLRTGGYEQY

d_gene: TRBD2
v_gene: TRBV29-1
CDR3aa: SVEDFQREYGEQF

d_gene: TRBD2
v_gene: TRBV7-3
CDR3aa: ASSSLAGEQF

d_gene: TRBD2
v_gene: TRBV5-6
CDR3aa: ASSLGLALLSSYEQY

d_gene: NA
v_gene: TRBV27
CDR3aa: ASSSFGGAETGELF

d_gene: NA
v_gene: TRBV12-3/TRBV12-4
CDR3aa: ASSWGTVEAF

d_gene: TRBD2
v_gene: TRBV5-5
CDR3aa: ASSLGGEGFQETQY

d_gene: NA
v_gene: TRBV5-5
CDR3aa: ASSLALTGFYGYT

d_gene: NA
v_gene: TRBV29-1
CDR3aa: SVVRTTLGDTQY

d_gene: NA
v_gene: TRBV2
CDR3aa: ASSQWTRDEQF

d_gene: TRBD1
v_gene: TRBV7-9
CDR3aa: ASSLVAGGNYGYT

d_gene: TRBD1
v_gene: TRBV7-9
CDR3aa: ASSSRDRPGQPQH

d_gene: TRBD2
v_gene: TRBV30
CDR3aa: AWEPGLAASSYEQY

d_gene: NA
v_gene: TRBV5-1
CDR3aa: ASSSNSDEQF

d_gene: TRBD2
v_gene: TRBV7-2
CDR3aa: ASSLGGGSGNEQY

d_gene: TRBD2
v_gene: TRBV7-3
CDR3aa: ASSSGTNNEQF

d_gene: TRBD2
v_gene: TRBV9
CDR3aa: ASSVELAGTSGTQY

d_gene: TRBD2
v_gene: TRBV4-3
CDR3aa: ASSLTSAGETQY

d_gene: NA
v_gene: TRBV12-3/TRBV12-4
CDR3aa: ASSLIAAGRNPDTQY

d_gene: TRBD1
v_gene: TRBV6-4
CDR3aa: ASRRDRDSRQPQH

d_gene: NA
v_gene: TRBV6-5
CDR3aa: ASKKGDKVNQPQH

d_gene: NA
v_gene: TRBV29-1
CDR3aa: SVEDREKGSYEQY

d_gene: TRBD1
v_gene: TRBV2
CDR3aa: ASTGQPYEQY

d_gene: NA
v_gene: TRBV12-3/TRBV12-4
CDR3aa: ASSLGGEGQPQH

d_gene: NA
v_gene: TRBV7-2
CDR3aa: ASSLDMGRAYEQY

d_gene: NA
v_gene: TRBV6-5
CDR3aa: ASSKVGDGVGTKNIQY